This section outlines one TCR beta chain sequence together with its context. The sample is drawn from a study of blood T cell repertoires in COVID-19. On the study more broadly: The study drew acute and convalescent COVID-19 samples from the United States, Italy and Spain. In each case, the material was cDNA or gDNA derived from T cells, B-cell-depleted T cells, or PBMCs.

CDR3 length equals 15 residues. The trim removed 2 bases at V and 6 bases at J, leaving 6 bases unmatched. Germline loops: CDR1 MGHRA, CDR2 YSYEKL. Original data processing: Reference gene primer amplification gave nucleated cell count estimates. The data were produced by immunoSEQ multiplex PCR, yet TCRdb's version contains in-frame clones alone and is incomplete. That table furnishes V, J and clone size, whereas the DNA furnished D and trimming. The sample includes under 200,000 clones, 85% to 90% of them seen just once. Sequencing was done on a sample of peripheral blood. The chain uses TRBV4-1 and TRBJ2-7; 11 bases match TRBD2. This receptor was identified in a man aged 18 to 29 with active or convalescent COVID-19. The CDR3 region is CASSQLTSGNFEQYF. CDR3 bases: TGCGCCAGCAGCCAATTGACTAGCGGGAACTTCGAGCAGTACTTC.